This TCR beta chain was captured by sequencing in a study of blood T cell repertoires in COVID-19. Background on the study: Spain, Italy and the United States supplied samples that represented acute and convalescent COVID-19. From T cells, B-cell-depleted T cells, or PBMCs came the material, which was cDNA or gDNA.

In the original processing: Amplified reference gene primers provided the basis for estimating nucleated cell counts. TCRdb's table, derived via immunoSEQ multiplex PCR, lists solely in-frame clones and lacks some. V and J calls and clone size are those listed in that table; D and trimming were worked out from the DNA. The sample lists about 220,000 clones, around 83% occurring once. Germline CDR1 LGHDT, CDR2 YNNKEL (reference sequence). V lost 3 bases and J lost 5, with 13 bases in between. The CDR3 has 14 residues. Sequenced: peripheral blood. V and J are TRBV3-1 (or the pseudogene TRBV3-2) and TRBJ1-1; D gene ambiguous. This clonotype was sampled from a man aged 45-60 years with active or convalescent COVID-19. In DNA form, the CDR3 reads TGTGCCAGCAGCCAGTCTCTTCGGGGTACTGAAGCTTTCTTT. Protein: CASSQSLRGTEAFF.